The clone carrying this TCR beta chain was found a few times. The repertoire was sequenced with immunoSEQ multiplex PCR; TCRdb's copy has only in-frame clones and lacks some. The sample comprises 320,000 or so clones, approximately 89% of which are singletons, and about 5% rests with the top ten. This entry comes from a study of blood T cell repertoires in COVID-19. About the research overall: Acute and convalescent COVID-19 samples came from the United States, Italy and Spain.

V lost 3 bases to trimming and J lost 3 bases; unmatched junction nucleotides: 3. CDR3 length equals 14 residues. Germline CDR1 SEHNR, CDR2 FQNEAQ (reference sequence). This chain uses TRBV7-9 with TRBJ1-1; 8 bases are a match to TRBD1. Specimen: PBMCs or T cells enriched from blood (not recorded which). This clonotype was obtained from a man aged 30 to 39 who had recovered from COVID-19. In nucleotides, the CDR3 is TGTGCCAGCAGCTTCCCAGGGGGCCACACTGAAGCTTTCTTT. It codes for CASSFPGGHTEAFF.